The 19 T cell receptor beta chains given below trace back to one sample, sequenced in a study of cytomegalovirus exposure and HLA in healthy donors. The primer mix had 60 Vbeta and 13 Jbeta primers. Generated by immunoSEQ multiplex PCR, the TCRdb table keeps only in-frame clones and is missing some. Seen in this sample are around 100,000 clones; the ten most common clones hold 0.55% to 0.65%. Material for sequencing was PBMCs. The receptors were sampled from a man in his fifties in good health and CMV-seronegative.

The chain is built from TRBV7-2 and TRBJ2-5, with no clear D. This CDR3 is 14 amino acids long. Germline CDR1 reads SGHTA; CDR2 reads FQGNSA. V shed 1 base and J shed 1 base, with 7 bases lying between them. The CDR3 reads CASSLVRAQETQYF. As DNA, the CDR3 is TGTGCCAGCAGCTTAGTTAGAGCCCAAGAGACCCAGTACTTC.

V is TRBV29-1 and J is TRBJ2-7; D may be TRBD1 (6 bases). CDR3 length: 12 amino acids. The germline V and J ends were trimmed by 7 bases and 0 bases, with 10 bases remaining between them. From germline, CDR1 is SQVTM and CDR2 ANQGSEA. The CDR3 DNA sequence: TGCAGCGCAAGACAGGACTCCTACGAGCAGTACTTC. Translating gives CSARQDSYEQYF.

The chain joins TRBV27 to TRBJ1-1, with no clear D. Germline V gives CDR1 MNHEY, CDR2 SMNVEV (reference sequence). Between the trimmed V and J ends, which lost 5 bases and 7 bases, there was a span of 20 bases. This CDR3 spans 15 amino acids. The CDR3 loop is CASSVGPPSTVEAFF. CDR3 sequence (DNA): TGTGCCAGCAGTGTTGGGCCACCTAGCACAGTTGAAGCTTTCTTT.

The CDR3 DNA is TGTGCCAGCCGGCCGGGACAGGGCTATGGCTACACCTTC. This translates into CASRPGQGYGYTF. The chain carries TRBV27 and TRBJ1-2, with 9 nucleotides matching TRBD1. CDR3 length equals 13 residues. Trimming at V came to 8 bases and at J to 4 bases, leaving 5 bases not matched to a gene. Germline-derived CDR1 and CDR2 are MNHEY and SMNVEV (reference sequence).

This sequence joins TRBV6-1 and TRBJ2-1; 11 bases match TRBD2. The CDR3 sequence is 17 residues long. The V gene's germline CDR1 is MNHNS and CDR2 SASEGT. V lost 1 base to trimming and J lost 2 bases; unmatched junction nucleotides: 4. CDR3 bases: TGTGCCAGCAGTGAAGGGACTAGCGGGCCCACCTACAATGAGCAGTTCTTC. Protein: CASSEGTSGPTYNEQFF.

The chain combines TRBV11-2 with TRBJ2-7; D is unresolved. Trimming took 0 bases from V and 3 from J, leaving 6 bases between them. The V gene's germline CDR1 is SGHAT and CDR2 FQNNGV. The CDR3 totals 13 residues. The CDR3 DNA reads as TGTGCCAGCAGCTTAGAGCCGGGCTACGAGCAGTACTTC. Amino acids: CASSLEPGYEQYF.

This chain links TRBV7-2 with TRBJ2-7, with TRBD1 matching over 9 bases. This CDR3 has 14 residues. After removal of 7 bases from V and 2 bases from J, the junction contained 6 bases not matched to a gene. Germline V gene sequence: CDR1 SGHTA, CDR2 FQGNSA. Here the CDR3 reads CASTITGGPYEQYF. The DNA of the CDR3 is TGTGCCAGCACCATAACAGGGGGCCCCTACGAGCAGTACTTC.

This chain connects TRBV2 to TRBJ2-7; the match to TRBD2 covers 7 bases. CDR1 and CDR2 from the germline V gene are SNHLY and FYNNEI. The CDR3 contains 14 residues. J lost 1 base, V lost 4 bases, and 4 bases had no gene match. The CDR3 nucleotides read TGTGCCAGCAGTGCGGGGAGGGCGTCCTACGAGCAGTACTTC. Amino acid sequence: CASSAGRASYEQYF.

This chain joins TRBV5-5 and TRBJ2-7; D not resolved. Trimming left V 1 base short and J 1 base short, with 3 bases between. There are 12 residues in the CDR3. Germline CDR1 SGHKS, CDR2 YYEKEE (reference sequence). The chain's CDR3 is CASSLTSYEQYF. CDR3 nucleotide sequence: TGTGCCAGCAGCTTGACATCCTACGAGCAGTACTTC. Drawing the rest from reference TRBV5-5 and TRBJ2-7, the complete variable domain is DAGVTQSPTHLIKTRGQQVTLRCSPISGHKSVSWYQQVLGQGPQFIFQYYEKEERGRGNFPDRFSARQFPNYSSELNVNALLLGDSALYLCASSLTSYEQYFGPGTRLTVT.

This chain connects TRBV19 to TRBJ1-2; D may be TRBD1 (6 bases). The CDR3 contains 16 residues. The germline V and J ends were trimmed by 3 bases and 7 bases, with 21 bases remaining between them. The germline gives CDR1 LNHDA, CDR2 SQIVND (reference sequence). The chain's CDR3 is CASSMIVHKTGGGYTF. The CDR3 DNA is TGTGCCAGTAGTATGATAGTGCATAAGACAGGAGGTGGCTACACCTTC. The whole variable domain, filled in from reference TRBV19 and TRBJ1-2, reads DGGITQSPKYLFRKEGQNVTLSCEQNLNHDAMYWYRQDPGQGLRLIYYSQIVNDFQKGDIAEGYSVSREKKESFPLTVTSAQKNPTAFYLCASSMIVHKTGGGYTFGSGTRLTVV.

The V gene is TRBV2, the J gene TRBJ1-2; 7 nucleotides match TRBD1. Germline CDR1 reads SNHLY; CDR2 reads FYNNEI. Trimming took 8 bases from V and 4 from J; bases not matched to a gene: 10. The CDR3 runs to 14 residues. CDR3 amino acids: CASCRDRILYGYTF. CDR3 bases: TGTGCCAGCTGCCGGGACAGAATCCTCTATGGCTACACCTTC. Together with reference TRBV2 and TRBJ1-2, the CDR3 gives the full variable domain: EPEVTQTPSHQVTQMGQEVILRCVPISNHLYFYWYRQILGQKVEFLVSFYNNEISEKSEIFDDQFSVERPDGSNFTLKIRSTKLEDSAMYFCASCRDRILYGYTFGSGTRLTVV.

This chain links TRBV18 with TRBJ1-1; 11 bases map to TRBD1. Germline V CDR1 and CDR2: KGHSH, LQKENI. J was trimmed by 7 bases and V by 4 bases; bases with no gene match: 5. This CDR3 has 14 amino acids. As DNA, the CDR3 is TGTGCCAGCTCACTTACGGACAGGGGGCTTGAAGCTTTCTTT. Translated, it gives CASSLTDRGLEAFF.

This sequence joins TRBV5-6 and TRBJ1-2; no reliable D call. V dropped 6 bases and J dropped 1 base, with 13 bases sitting between them. Germline CDR1 and CDR2: SGHDT and YYEEEE. The CDR3 has 14 residues. This CDR3 is CASTLWLFNYGYTF. In nucleotides, the CDR3 is TGTGCCAGCACCCTGTGGCTTTTTAACTATGGCTACACCTTC.

V is TRBV19 and J is TRBJ1-2; 8 nucleotides match TRBD1. The CDR3 has 14 amino acids. Germline V gene sequence: CDR1 LNHDA, CDR2 SQIVND (reference sequence). Losses at the gene ends were 7 bases for V and 4 bases for J; bases not matched to a gene: 8. DNA of the CDR3: TGTGCCAGTACCGTACAGGGGGTATTCTATGGCTACACCTTC. As protein: CASTVQGVFYGYTF.

The CDR3: CASSARTSHTGELFF. The CDR3 DNA follows: TGTGCCAGCAGCGCCAGGACTAGCCACACCGGGGAGCTGTTTTTT. The J gene is TRBJ2-2, the V gene TRBV9; 8 bases are shared with TRBD2. In germline, CDR1 is SGDLS, CDR2 YYNGEE. The V and J ends lost 3 bases and 3 bases, in that order; junction bases with no gene match: 4. The CDR3 loop spans 15 amino acids.

In regard to this clone: Within the sample, other DNA sequences also encode this same CDR3. The rearrangement uses TRBV10-3 and TRBJ1-1; tentatively, D is TRBD1 (5 bases). The CDR3 is made up of 13 amino acids. Germline loops: CDR1 ENHRY, CDR2 SYGVKD. The ends were cut back, 4 bases at V and 1 base at J, with 7 bases in the middle. The CDR3 DNA reads as TGTGCCATCAGTGGGGGGGGGAACACTGAAGCTTTCTTT. It specifies CAISGGGNTEAFF.

The chain carries TRBV19 and TRBJ1-5; D might be TRBD1 (5 bases). The CDR3 loop spans 13 amino acids. Trimming shortened V by 7 bases and J by 3 bases, and 10 bases separated the two germline ends. The germline gives CDR1 LNHDA, CDR2 SQIVND (reference sequence). CDR3 region: CASKGQLNQPQHF. DNA for the CDR3: TGTGCCAGTAAGGGGCAGCTCAATCAGCCCCAGCATTTT.

The rearrangement links TRBV7-9 to TRBJ2-1; tentatively, D is TRBD2 (6 bases). CDR3 size: 14 residues. Germline CDR1 is SEHNR and CDR2 is FQNEAQ (reference sequence). V was pared by 7 bases and J by 1 base, with 11 bases between. The CDR3 bases are TGTGCCAGCACCCTGGCGGGGTCCTACAATGAGCAGTTCTTC. This gives the protein CASTLAGSYNEQFF.

The V call is TRBV7-9, the J call TRBJ2-2; 8 bases line up with TRBD2. Losses at the gene ends were 5 bases for V and 2 bases for J; bases not matched to a gene: 10. The CDR3 totals 17 residues. Germline CDR1 and CDR2: SEHNR and FQNEAQ (reference sequence). CDR3 sequence (DNA): TGTGCCAGCAGCGGCCCCCCTAGCGGGTTTAACACCGGGGAGCTGTTTTTT. It codes for CASSGPPSGFNTGELFF.